This T cell receptor (beta chain) was recorded in a study of CD8 T cells in ankylosing spondylitis. Regarding the study as a whole: Researchers reportedly found disease-linked clones significantly enriched in matched ankylosing spondylitis synovial fluid. Ankylosing spondylitis blood seemed to carry a telltale TCR beta motif made of fewer than 10 highly homologous variants. Disease-linked clones were found to be CD8+ and relatively rare in peripheral blood.

A quantitative 5'-RACE method, one with molecular barcodes, was used to make TCR beta libraries. MiXCR was run by TCRdb on the 5' RACE reads, yielding one entry per CDR3 protein. The sample contains 100,000 or so distinct CDR3 sequences, about 9% of which appear only once. Trimming took 1 base from V and 3 from J, leaving 7 bases between them. Germline V gene sequence: CDR1 LGHNA, CDR2 YNFKEQ. The CDR3 runs 13 residues. This clonotype has ten or more counts. Antigen unknown. Sequencing was performed on blood, either unsorted or a sorted T cell fraction (not recorded which). This sequence was found in a male donor with ankylosing spondylitis. This chain links TRBV4-2 with TRBJ2-7; D gene unclear. CDR3 in amino acids: CASSQAQIYEQYF. The CDR3 DNA is TGTGCCAGCAGCCAAGCACAGATCTACGAGCAGTACTTC.